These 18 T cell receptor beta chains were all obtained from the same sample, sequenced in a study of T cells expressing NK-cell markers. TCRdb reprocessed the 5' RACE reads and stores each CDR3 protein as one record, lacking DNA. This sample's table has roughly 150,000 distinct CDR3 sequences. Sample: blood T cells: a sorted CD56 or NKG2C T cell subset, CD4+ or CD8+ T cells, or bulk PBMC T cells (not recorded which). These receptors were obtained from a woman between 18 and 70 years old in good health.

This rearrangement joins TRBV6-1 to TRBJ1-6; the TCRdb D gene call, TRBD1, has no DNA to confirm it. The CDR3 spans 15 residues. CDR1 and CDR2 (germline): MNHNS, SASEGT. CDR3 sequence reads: CASRRTGGGNSPLHF.

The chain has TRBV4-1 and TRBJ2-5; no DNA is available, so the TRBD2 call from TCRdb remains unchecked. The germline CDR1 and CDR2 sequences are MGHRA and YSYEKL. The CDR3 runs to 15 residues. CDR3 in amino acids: CASSHPVADEETQYF.

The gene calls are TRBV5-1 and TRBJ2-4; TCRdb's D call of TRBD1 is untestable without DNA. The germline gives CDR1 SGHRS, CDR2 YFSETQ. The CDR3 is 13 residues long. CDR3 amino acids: CASSLAGENIQYF.

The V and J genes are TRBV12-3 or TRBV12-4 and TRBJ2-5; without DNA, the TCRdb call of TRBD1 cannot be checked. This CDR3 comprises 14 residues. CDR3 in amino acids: CASVPGRGQETQYF.

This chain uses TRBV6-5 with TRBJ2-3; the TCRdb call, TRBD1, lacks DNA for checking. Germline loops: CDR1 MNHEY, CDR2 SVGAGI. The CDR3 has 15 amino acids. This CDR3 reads CASSYSGRWTDTQYF.

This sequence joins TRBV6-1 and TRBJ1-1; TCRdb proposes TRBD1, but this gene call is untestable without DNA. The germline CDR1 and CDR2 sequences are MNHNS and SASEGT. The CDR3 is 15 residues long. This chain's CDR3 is CASSEQEGAGTEAFF.

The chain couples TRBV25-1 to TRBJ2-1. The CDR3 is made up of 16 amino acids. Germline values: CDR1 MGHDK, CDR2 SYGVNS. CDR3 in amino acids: CASREDETPPYNEQFF. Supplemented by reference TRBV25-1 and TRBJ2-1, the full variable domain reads EADIYQTPRYLVIGTGKKITLECSQTMGHDKMYWYQQDPGMELHLIHYSYGVNSTEKGDLSSESTVSRIRTEHFPLTLESARPSHTSQYLCASREDETPPYNEQFFGPGTRLTVL.

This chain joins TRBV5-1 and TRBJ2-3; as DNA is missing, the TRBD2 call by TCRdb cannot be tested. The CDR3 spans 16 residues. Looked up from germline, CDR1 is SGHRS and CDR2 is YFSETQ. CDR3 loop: CASSQEREVVTDTQYF.

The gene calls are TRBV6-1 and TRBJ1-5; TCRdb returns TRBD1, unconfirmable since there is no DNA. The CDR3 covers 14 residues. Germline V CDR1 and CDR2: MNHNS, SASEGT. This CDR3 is CASSPTGPNQPQHF.

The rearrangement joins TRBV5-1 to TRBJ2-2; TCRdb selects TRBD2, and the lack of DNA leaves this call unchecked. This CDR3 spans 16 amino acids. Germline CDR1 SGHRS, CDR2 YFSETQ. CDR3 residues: CASSLGGQLASGELFF. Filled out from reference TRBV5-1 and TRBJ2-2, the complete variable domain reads KAGVTQTPRYLIKTRGQQVTLSCSPISGHRSVSWYQQTPGQGLQFLFEYFSETQRNKGNFPGRFSGRQFSNSRSEMNVSTLELGDSALYLCASSLGGQLASGELFFGEGSRLTVL.

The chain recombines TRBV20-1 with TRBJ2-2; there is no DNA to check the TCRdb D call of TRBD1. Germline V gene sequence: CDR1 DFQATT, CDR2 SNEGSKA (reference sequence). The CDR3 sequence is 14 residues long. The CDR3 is CSAGDSSNTGELFF.

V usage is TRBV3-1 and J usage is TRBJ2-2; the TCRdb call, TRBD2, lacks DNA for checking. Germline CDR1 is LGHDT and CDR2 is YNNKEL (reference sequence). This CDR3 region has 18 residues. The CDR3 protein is CASSQAPAGGPGTGELFF.

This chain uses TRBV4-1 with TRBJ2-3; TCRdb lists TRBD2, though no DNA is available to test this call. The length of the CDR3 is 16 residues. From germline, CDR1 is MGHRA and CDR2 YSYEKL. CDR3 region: CASQLGTSGSTDTQYF.

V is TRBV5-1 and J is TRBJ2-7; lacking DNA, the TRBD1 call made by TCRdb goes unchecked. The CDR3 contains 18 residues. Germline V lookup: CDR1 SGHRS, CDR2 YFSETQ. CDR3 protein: CASSLTLKMTGALGEQYF.

This chain's CDR3 is CASSRGQGIVGSPLHF. V usage is TRBV5-5 and J usage is TRBJ1-6; TCRdb calls TRBD1, which cannot be checked without DNA. This CDR3 region has 16 residues. Looked up from germline, CDR1 is SGHKS and CDR2 is YYEKEE (reference sequence). The whole variable domain, remainder taken from reference TRBV5-5 and TRBJ1-6, is DAGVTQSPTHLIKTRGQQVTLRCSPISGHKSVSWYQQVLGQGPQFIFQYYEKEERGRGNFPDRFSARQFPNYSSELNVNALLLGDSALYLCASSRGQGIVGSPLHFGNGTRLTVT.

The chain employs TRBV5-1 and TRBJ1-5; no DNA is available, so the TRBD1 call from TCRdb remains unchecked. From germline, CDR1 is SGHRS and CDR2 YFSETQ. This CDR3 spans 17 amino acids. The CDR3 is CASSLEGTGGSNQPQHF.

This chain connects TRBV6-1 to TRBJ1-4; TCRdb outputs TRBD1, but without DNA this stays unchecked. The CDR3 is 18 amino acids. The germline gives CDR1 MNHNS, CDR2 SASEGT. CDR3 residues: CASSEGGGRGLINEKLFF.

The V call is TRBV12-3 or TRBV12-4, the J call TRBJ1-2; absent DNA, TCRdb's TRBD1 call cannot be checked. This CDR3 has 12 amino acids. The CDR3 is CASRPGGLGYTF.